Included here is one T cell receptor beta chain sequence, with context. The data belong to a study of blood T cell repertoires in COVID-19. Study background: Researchers got acute and convalescent COVID-19 samples from the United States, Italy and Spain. The cDNA or gDNA used as material had been derived from T cells, B-cell-depleted T cells, or PBMCs.

Only in-frame clones appear in the TCRdb table, and some are missing; sequencing was by immunoSEQ multiplex PCR. Here the sample spans 100,000 to 120,000 clones, about 84% being singletons. Germline loops: CDR1 LNHDA, CDR2 SQIVND (reference sequence). This CDR3 is 15 amino acids long. V shed 2 bases, J shed 2 bases, and the junction held 6 bases outside the gene matches. Sequencing input: peripheral blood. The chain links TRBV19 to TRBJ2-7, with 7 bases matching TRBD2. This receptor was obtained from a man aged 45 to 65 with acute or convalescent COVID-19. The CDR3 DNA follows: TGTGCCAGTAGTATATCGGCTAGCGGAACCTACGAGCAGTACTTC. Amino acid sequence: CASSISASGTYEQYF. The full variable domain, completed using reference TRBV19 and TRBJ2-7, is DGGITQSPKYLFRKEGQNVTLSCEQNLNHDAMYWYRQDPGQGLRLIYYSQIVNDFQKGDIAEGYSVSREKKESFPLTVTSAQKNPTAFYLCASSISASGTYEQYFGPGTRLTVT.